The present T cell receptor beta chain was sequenced within a study of shared clonotypes between healthy human individuals. The assay used deep level. Per sorted-subset replicate PCR, input was 150 to 250 ng DNA, representing tens of thousands of T cell genomes. Under the authors' procedure: Junction-only immunoSEQ data arrived without quality scores, meaning filtering differed. Measured with immunoSEQ multiplex PCR; TCRdb has only the in-frame clones, and not every one. V and J calls and clone size are copied from that table; D and trimming were computed from the DNA. The sample includes around 620,000 clones, approximately 95% seen only once; the top ten take 0.11%. Study outcomes and limitations: For sorted subsets, rarefaction showed incomplete sequencing despite large depth.

Positively selected for CCR7, the CD45RO-negative cells used as naive CD8 cells excluded terminally differentiated effector memory CD45RA+ cells. For this clone: Antigen specificity is unknown.

Sequenced material: naive CD8+ T cells sorted from blood. The sequence was collected from a woman younger than 45 in good health.

Here the CDR3 reads CASSPGRIQPQHF. The CDR3 nucleotides read TGTGCCAGCAGTCCCGGCCGAATTCAGCCCCAGCATTTT. This rearrangement joins TRBV27 to TRBJ1-5; D not certain. V lost 5 bases and J 6 bases, leaving 11 bases between the germline ends. There are 13 residues in the CDR3. Germline values: CDR1 MNHEY, CDR2 SMNVEV (reference sequence).